Listed below are T cell receptor beta chains from one sample, sequenced in a study of blood T cells in healthy people across ages. TCRdb called the 5' RACE reads again in MiXCR, with one record for every CDR3 protein. The sample lists around 800,000 distinct CDR3 sequences, approximately 65% occurring once. Sequencing was performed on blood. All receptors derive from a man aged 30 to 45 in good health. CDR3s leave out the opening cysteine and the closing phenylalanine or tryptophan. The D gene is left open where the match is weak. Expanded clones are given a class, and other clones once, few, many or no size at all.

j_call clone_size d_call v_call cdr3_aa
- - - TRBV10-3 AISGGVYSSYEQY
- - - TRBV4-2 ASSQECRAEQY
TRBJ1-2 - TRBD1 TRBV12-3/TRBV12-4 ASSLFGDSYGYT
TRBJ2-5 many TRBD1 TRBV7-2 ASSFRDRVRETQY
TRBJ1-2 once TRBD1 TRBV20-1 SAARQGTNYGYT
TRBJ2-3 - TRBD2 TRBV6-2/TRBV6-3 ASSYNAGTSGLSTDTQY
TRBJ2-6 - - TRBV6-1 ASSESGLPLRSGANVLT
TRBJ1-5 - TRBD1 TRBV28 ASSTAGQGNQPQH
TRBJ2-1 - TRBD2 TRBV27 ASSPLGTSGAYNEQF
TRBJ1-2 - TRBD1 TRBV29-1 SVGQGGSSRGYT
TRBJ2-5 - - TRBV7-2 ASSLRPVETQY
TRBJ2-5 few TRBD2 TRBV3-1 ASSQVAGREQY
TRBJ2-5 - TRBD1 TRBV20-1 SARERTGDLQETQY
TRBJ1-4 - - TRBV4-3 ASSPAGDGNEKLF
TRBJ2-7 few - TRBV28 ASTGQLYEQY
TRBJ2-1 - - TRBV6-5 ASSYSRGDEQF
TRBJ2-1 - TRBD1 TRBV7-2 ASSVGTERF
TRBJ2-4 - - TRBV9 ASSASLAKNIQY
TRBJ2-1 - - TRBV6-5 ASSYIKGPFEQF
TRBJ2-5 - - TRBV29-1 SAGEGGPHEQY
TRBJ2-3 - - TRBV7-2 VSSSAGAITDTQY
TRBJ1-2 few - TRBV3-1 ASSQERAANYGYT
TRBJ1-5 - TRBD1 TRBV4-1 AGSLYRQGNQPQH
TRBJ2-1 - - TRBV10-3 AISEALGGTNNEQF
TRBJ2-4 - - TRBV30 ASVGAKNIQY
TRBJ2-7 - TRBD1 TRBV20-1 SAHGQGPSYEQY
TRBJ2-3 - - TRBV12-3/TRBV12-4 ASSFGTPGDTQY
TRBJ2-3 - TRBD1 TRBV25-1 ASSEYRTGDTQY
TRBJ2-1 - - TRBV6-2/TRBV6-3 ASTKQVPAYNEQF
TRBJ2-2 - - TRBV7-3 ASSAIPGELF
TRBJ2-7 - - TRBV6-5 ASSYSYSSYEQY
- once TRBD2 TRBV9 ASSVEGGSGGTQY
TRBJ1-2 once - TRBV2 ASSANGVGGDYGYT
TRBJ2-5 - - TRBV5-1 ASSSGGGVGKTQY
TRBJ2-5 once - TRBV15 ATSRPGGGPQETQY
- - TRBD1 TRBV30 ACLQEGQGADEQY
TRBJ1-1 - - TRBV12-3/TRBV12-4 ASSRSVMNTEAF
TRBJ1-1 - - TRBV11-1 ASSPVGVNTEAF
TRBJ2-5 - TRBD1 TRBV29-1 SVGTGGSETQY
TRBJ2-1 - TRBD1 TRBV6-5 ASSTGGYEQF
TRBJ1-4 few TRBD1 TRBV14 ASSPRGDSPRTNEKLF
TRBJ2-3 - - TRBV6-2/TRBV6-3 ASSYFVGVTDTQY
TRBJ2-7 - TRBD2 TRBV29-1 SVEDGGGLGSYEQY
- once - TRBV7-2 ASSLSRVEQY
TRBJ1-2 few - TRBV7-9 ASSPTEGYGYT
TRBJ2-3 - - TRBV2 ASSDGFGIPDTQY